These 8 T cell receptor beta chains originate from one sample sequenced in a study of shared clonotypes between healthy human individuals. Cells designated naive CD8 were CD45RO-negative and were positively selected for CCR7, with terminally differentiated effector memory CD45RA+ cells excluded. Assay used: immunoSEQ multiplex PCR; TCRdb lists only in-frame clones, some missing. Here the sample spans over 2,000,000 clones, 80% to 95% being singletons. The sequenced material came from naive CD8+ T cells from PBMCs. All receptors come from a man between 18 and 29 years old in good health. Some clones in this sample may be carry-over from other donors' samples.

In DNA form, the CDR3 reads TGTGCCAGCAGTATACGGACAGATAGCACAGATACGCAGTATTTT. Amino acids: CASSIRTDSTDTQYF. The chain recombines TRBV28 with TRBJ2-3; possibly TRBD1 for D (6 bases). Trimming took 5 bases from V and 0 from J, leaving 12 bases between them. Germline assignment: CDR1 MDHEN and CDR2 SYDVKM. The CDR3 consists of 15 residues.

The chain joins TRBV7-7 to TRBJ2-5; the D gene is possibly TRBD1 (5 bases). Per the germline V gene, CDR1 is SSHAT and CDR2 is FNYEAQ (reference sequence). The V end lost 5 bases, the J end lost 5 bases, and 21 bases lay between the germline ends. The CDR3 consists of 16 residues. CDR3 nucleotides: TGTGCCAGCAGCCGCAGGGAATCTTTAAACGGGGAGACCCAGTACTTC. Its translation is CASSRRESLNGETQYF.

J is TRBJ2-7 and V is TRBV7-8, with 11 bases fitting TRBD2. The ends lost 4 bases at V and 4 bases at J; junction bases unmatched: 6. The CDR3 covers 15 residues. Germline CDR1 SGHVS, CDR2 FQNEAQ. Written as DNA, the CDR3 is TGTGCCAGCAGCTCGGGACTAGCGGTTACATACGAGCAGTACTTC. Residues: CASSSGLAVTYEQYF.

This chain connects TRBV7-9 to TRBJ2-5, with TRBD1 identical over 12 bases. CDR3 length: 16 amino acids. Looked up from germline, CDR1 is SEHNR and CDR2 is FQNEAQ (reference sequence). The trim removed 6 bases at V and 5 bases at J, leaving 10 bases unmatched. CDR3 bases: TGTGCCAGCAGTCATGACCGGGACAGGGGGCAGGAGACCCAGTACTTC. It codes for CASSHDRDRGQETQYF. Full variable domain (remainder filled in from reference TRBV7-9 and TRBJ2-5): DTGVSQNPRHKITKRGQNVTFRCDPISEHNRLYWYRQTLGQGPEFLTYFQNEAQLEKSRLLSDRFSAERPKGSFSTLEIQRTEQGDSAMYLCASSHDRDRGQETQYFGPGTRLLVL.

The genes are TRBV7-9 and TRBJ2-5; tentative D call: TRBD2 (6 bases). This CDR3 spans 14 amino acids. Germline loops: CDR1 SEHNR, CDR2 FQNEAQ (reference sequence). The germline V and J ends were trimmed by 1 base and 1 base, with 7 bases remaining between them. CDR3 sequence (DNA): TGTGCCAGCAGCTTAGGCGGGGTCCAAGAGACCCAGTACTTC. It yields the protein CASSLGGVQETQYF. Complete variable domain (other parts from reference TRBV7-9 and TRBJ2-5): DTGVSQNPRHKITKRGQNVTFRCDPISEHNRLYWYRQTLGQGPEFLTYFQNEAQLEKSRLLSDRFSAERPKGSFSTLEIQRTEQGDSAMYLCASSLGGVQETQYFGPGTRLLVL.

The V call is TRBV28, the J call TRBJ1-1; D is perhaps TRBD1 (5 bases). Germline V gene sequence: CDR1 MDHEN, CDR2 SYDVKM. With 6 bases removed from V and 11 bases from J, the gap between germline ends came to 25 bases. This CDR3 contains 15 residues. CDR3 DNA sequence: TGTGCCAGCAGAAAAAAAGCGACAGCCGCGCCCCGGGCTTTCTTT. Residues: CASRKKATAAPRAFF.

V gene TRBV4-1 combines with J gene TRBJ2-1, with 9 bases lining up with TRBD2. The length of the CDR3 is 16 residues. V shed 1 base and J 6 bases; nucleotides not matched to a gene: 7. In germline, CDR1 is MGHRA, CDR2 YSYEKL. For the CDR3, the DNA is TGCGCCAGCAGCCAAGTCGGCGGGAGGGGTCCCAATGAGCAGTTCTTC. Protein product: CASSQVGGRGPNEQFF.

This clone was counted a few times. Other DNA sequences in the same sample also yield this CDR3. The V gene is TRBV25-1, the J gene TRBJ1-1; no definite D call. Trimming cost V 3 bases and J 3 bases, with 8 bases left between them. CDR1 MGHDK and CDR2 SYGVNS come from the germline V gene. There are 13 residues in the CDR3. The CDR3, as DNA: TGTGCCAGCAGTGATATCGGGGACACTGAAGCTTTCTTT. The encoded protein is CASSDIGDTEAFF.